This section outlines one T cell receptor beta chain sequence together with its context. The sample is drawn from a study of blood T cell repertoires in COVID-19. Study background: PBMCs, B-cell-depleted T cells, or T cells were the source of the cDNA or gDNA that made up the material.

The CDR3 has 14 residues. From germline, CDR1 is MNHEY and CDR2 SMNVEV (reference sequence). V lost 6 bases and J lost 7; bases outside the gene matches: 7. Original handling: Using reference gene primer amplification, nucleated cell counts were estimated. The method was immunoSEQ multiplex PCR; TCRdb's version includes in-frame clones alone and lacks a portion of them. The DNA gave D and trimming, while V, J and clone size come from that table. The data hold approximately 15,000 clones, with around 91% observed a single time. The sequence derives from a man in his 60s with active COVID-19. The chain joins TRBV27 to TRBJ2-7, with 12 bases fitting TRBD1. Input material: peripheral blood. In DNA, the CDR3 is TGTGCCAGCAGAGGGGACAGGGGGCTAGGAGAGCAGTACTTC. Translation: CASRGDRGLGEQYF.